What follows are 11 T cell receptor beta chains derived from one specimen sequenced in a study of T cell responses to AZD1222 COVID-19 vaccine. Assay used: immunoSEQ multiplex PCR; TCRdb lists only in-frame clones, some missing. The sample includes some 110,000 clones, 70% to 90% of them seen just once. Specimen: peripheral blood, collected on day 0 of AZD1222 vaccination. Source of these receptors: an adult in good health.

The chain uses TRBV1 and TRBJ2-2; the table's D call of TRBD2 was not tested on the DNA. TRBV1 is given as a pseudogene. The CDR3 consists of 16 residues. CDR3 in amino acids: CTRIGTSGGNTGELFF. As DNA, the CDR3 is TGCACCAGAATAGGGACTAGCGGGGGGAATACCGGGGAGCTGTTTTTT.

This clone was detected once. The chain joins TRBV29-1 to TRBJ1-2; no clear D. Germline CDR1 SQVTM, CDR2 ANQGSEA. V was cut by 6 bases and J by 4 bases, with 9 bases left in between. The CDR3 has 11 amino acids. The CDR3 region is CSVEHSYGYTF. The CDR3 nucleotides are TGCAGCGTCGAACATTCCTATGGCTACACCTTC. Full variable domain (rest looked up from reference TRBV29-1 and TRBJ1-2): SAVISQKPSRDICQRGTSLTIQCQVDSQVTMMFWYRQQPGQSLTLIATANQGSEATYESGFVIDKFPISRPNLTFSTLTVSNMSPEDSSIYLCSVEHSYGYTFGSGTRLTVV.

The chain uses TRBV5-5 and TRBJ1-1; the D is unclear. V dropped 4 bases and J dropped 0 bases, with 13 bases sitting between them. The CDR3 sequence is 15 residues long. Germline V CDR1 and CDR2: SGHKS, YYEKEE (reference sequence). This CDR3 reads CASSLVASLNTEAFF. The DNA for the CDR3 is TGTGCCAGCAGCCTGGTCGCCTCCCTGAACACTGAAGCTTTCTTT.

The chain combines TRBV20-1 with TRBJ2-5; D is perhaps TRBD1 or TRBD2 (6 bases each). The germline CDR1 and CDR2 sequences are DFQATT and SNEGSKA (reference sequence). There are 13 residues in the CDR3. Trimming removed 3 bases at V and 5 bases at J, with 13 bases between. The CDR3 sequence is CSASKGGGETQYF. In DNA form, the CDR3 reads TGCAGTGCTAGTAAGGGGGGTGGGGAGACCCAGTACTTC.

This clone was detected only once. The chain joins TRBV27 to TRBJ1-2; 8 bases match TRBD1. Germline CDR1 and CDR2: MNHEY and SMNVEV (reference sequence). With 5 bases clipped from V and 4 bases from J, the junction kept 9 bases outside the gene matches. The CDR3 has 15 residues. CDR3 bases: TGTGCCAGCAGTGTCGTCCGGACAGGGACCTATGGCTACACCTTC. Translated, it gives CASSVVRTGTYGYTF.

The chain recombines TRBV27 with TRBJ2-7; D gene uncertain. CDR1 and CDR2 from the germline V gene are MNHEY and SMNVEV (reference sequence). This CDR3 is built from 14 residues. V lost 2 bases to trimming and J lost 6 bases, with 14 bases between them. DNA of the CDR3: TGTGCCAGCAGTTTAGACGGGCCTTCTCGCGAGCAGTACTTC. Translating it yields CASSLDGPSREQYF.

This sequence joins TRBV9 and TRBJ2-1; TRBD2 matches 9 bases. The junction had 2 bases not matched to a gene; V was cut back by 2 bases and J by 2 bases. Germline V gene sequence: CDR1 SGDLS, CDR2 YYNGEE. CDR3 length: 15 residues. CDR3 DNA: TGTGCCAGCAGCGTTAGCGGGAGCGCCTACAATGAGCAGTTCTTC. This codes for CASSVSGSAYNEQFF.

This clone has only a few counts. The chain links TRBV9 to TRBJ2-7; D is unclear. Between the trimmed V and J ends, which lost 1 base and 2 bases, there was a span of 10 bases. CDR1 is SGDLS, CDR2 YYNGEE, per germline. This CDR3 region has 14 residues. The CDR3 loop is CASSVLDAAYEQYF. CDR3 in DNA: TGTGCCAGCAGCGTACTGGACGCAGCCTACGAGCAGTACTTC.

This rearrangement joins TRBV19 to TRBJ1-5; D possibly corresponds to TRBD1 (5 bases). V dropped 6 bases and J dropped 4 bases, with 16 bases sitting between them. Germline V CDR1 and CDR2: LNHDA, SQIVND (reference sequence). This CDR3 has 15 amino acids. CDR3: CASRLAEGRNQPQHF. CDR3 DNA sequence: TGTGCCAGTAGATTAGCGGAGGGGAGGAATCAGCCCCAGCATTTT.

This CDR3 is CASSVEGVSEKLFF. CDR3 nucleotide sequence: TGCGCCAGCAGCGTGGAGGGGGTGTCCGAAAAACTGTTTTTT. This chain uses TRBV5-1 with TRBJ1-4; D may be TRBD1 (6 bases). Per germline, CDR1 SGHRS and CDR2 YFSETQ. The CDR3 extends over 14 amino acids. Trimming pared 4 bases from V and 8 bases from J, leaving 15 bases between.

This chain connects TRBV18 to TRBJ1-5, with TRBD1 as a possible D gene (6 bases). Germline V CDR1 and CDR2: KGHSH, LQKENI. This CDR3 is 16 amino acids long. V lost 2 bases and J 3 bases, leaving 14 bases between the germline ends. CDR3 sequence: CASSPVTGGVNQPQHF. DNA for the CDR3: TGTGCCAGCTCACCAGTGACCGGGGGCGTCAATCAGCCCCAGCATTTT.